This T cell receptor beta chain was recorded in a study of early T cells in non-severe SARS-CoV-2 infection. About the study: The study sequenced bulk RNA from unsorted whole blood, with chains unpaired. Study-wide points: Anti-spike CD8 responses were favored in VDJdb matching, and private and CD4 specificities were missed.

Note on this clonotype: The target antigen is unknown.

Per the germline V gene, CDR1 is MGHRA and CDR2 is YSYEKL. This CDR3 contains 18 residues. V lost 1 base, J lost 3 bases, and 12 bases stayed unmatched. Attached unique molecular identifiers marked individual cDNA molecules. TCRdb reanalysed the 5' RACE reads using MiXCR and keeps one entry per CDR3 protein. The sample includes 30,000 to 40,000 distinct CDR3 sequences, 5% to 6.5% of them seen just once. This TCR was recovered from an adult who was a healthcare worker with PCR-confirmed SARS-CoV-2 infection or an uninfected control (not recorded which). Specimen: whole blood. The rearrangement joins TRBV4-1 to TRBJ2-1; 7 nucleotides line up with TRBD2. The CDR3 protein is CASSQGPGEGRIYNEQFF. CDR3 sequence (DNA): TGCGCCAGCAGCCAAGGACCCGGGGAGGGGAGAATCTACAATGAGCAGTTCTTC.